The 9 T cell receptor beta chains reported below all come from one sample, sequenced in a study of blood T cells in healthy people across ages. The authors ran a second PCR of roughly 6 to 12 cycles using a sample-barcoded 5' primer and a J-beta primer mix. TCRdb processed the 5' RACE reads anew with MiXCR; each CDR3 protein has one entry. The sample consists of around 1.5 million distinct CDR3 sequences, about 31% of them appearing once. Sample: blood. These receptors were taken from a woman aged 25-40 years in good health.

The CDR3 coding sequence is TGTGCCAACCTAGATAGCAACGACGAGCAGTACTTC. This encodes CANLDSNDEQYF. V and J are TRBV2 and TRBJ2-7; D unresolved. The ends were cut back, 10 bases at V and 5 bases at J, with 15 bases in the middle. The CDR3 has 12 residues. Germline V CDR1 and CDR2: SNHLY, FYNNEI.

This clonotype showed up just a few times. This sequence joins TRBV4-1 and TRBJ2-7; no clear D. Trimming stripped 1 base from V and 2 bases from J, with 15 bases between. The CDR3 has 16 residues. Looked up from germline, CDR1 is MGHRA and CDR2 is YSYEKL. For the CDR3, the DNA is TGCGCCAGCAGCCAAGTCCTTGTCCCTATTGCCTACGAGCAGTACTTC. Amino acids: CASSQVLVPIAYEQYF.

Concerning this clonotype itself: This may be a read error, as it is one base from a much larger clone. V is TRBV7-3 and J is TRBJ2-1, with D possibly matching TRBD2 (5 bases). The CDR3 is 12 residues long. Germline V gene sequence: CDR1 SGHTA, CDR2 FQGTGA. The CDR3 region is CASSLLGDERFF. The CDR3 DNA reads as TGTGCCAGCAGCTTGCTCGGGGATGAGCGGTTCTTC. The complete variable domain, with remaining parts taken from reference TRBV7-3 and TRBJ2-1, reads GAGVSQTPSNKVTEKGKYVELRCDPISGHTALYWYRQSLGQGPEFLIYFQGTGAADDSGLPNDRFFAVRPEGSVSTLKIQRTERGDSAVYLCASSLLGDERFFGPGTRLTVL.

V and J are TRBV12-3 or TRBV12-4 and TRBJ1-5; 7 nucleotides agree with TRBD1. The length of the CDR3 is 13 residues. V lost 10 bases, J lost 4 bases, and 7 bases stayed unmatched. In DNA form, the CDR3 reads TGTGCCAACAGGGACAGAGAAAATCAGCCCCAGCATTTT. Translating it yields CANRDRENQPQHF.

The chain combines TRBV14 with TRBJ2-7; D call uncertain. The CDR3 runs to 12 residues. V lost 1 base and J lost 5, with 6 bases in between. Per germline, CDR1 SGHDN and CDR2 FVKESK. The DNA of the CDR3 is TGTGCCAGCAGCCAAGGCTGGAACGAGCAGTACTTC. Translation: CASSQGWNEQYF.

CDR3 bases: TGTGCCTGGAACGGTTCTCCGAAGGGGGAGACCCAGTACTTC. Encoded protein: CAWNGSPKGETQYF. The chain combines TRBV30 with TRBJ2-7, with D possibly matching TRBD1 (5 bases). The J call may be wrong; the DNA end is better matched by TRBJ2-5. This CDR3 spans 14 amino acids. Per germline, CDR1 GTSNPN and CDR2 SVGIG (reference sequence).

The chain has TRBV7-2 and TRBJ2-1; D is uncertain. CDR1 is SGHTA, CDR2 FQGNSA, per germline. V was pared by 4 bases and J by 15 bases, with 19 bases between. There are 13 residues in the CDR3. This CDR3 reads CASSSGRRITGFF. The CDR3 DNA sequence: TGTGCCAGCAGCTCCGGAAGGCGAATCACGGGGTTCTTC.

The chain is built from TRBV7-8 and TRBJ2-3; 10 bases agree with TRBD1. The V gene end was trimmed by 7 bases and the J gene end by 4 bases; junction bases not matched to a gene: 14. CDR1 is SGHVS and CDR2 is FQNEAQ in the germline V gene. This CDR3 is built from 17 residues. The CDR3 is CASTIPGTGEVADTQYF. The CDR3 region has the DNA TGTGCCAGCACCATACCCGGGACAGGGGAAGTTGCAGATACGCAGTATTTT.

The V and J genes are TRBV20-1 and TRBJ2-3; D may be TRBD2 (6 bases). V lost 3 bases and J 3 bases, leaving 13 bases between the germline ends. CDR1 and CDR2 (germline): DFQATT, SNEGSKA (reference sequence). CDR3 length: 14 amino acids. The CDR3 nucleotides are TGCAGTGCTAGCTTGGCGGGATGGACAGATACGCAGTATTTT. Protein product: CSASLAGWTDTQYF.